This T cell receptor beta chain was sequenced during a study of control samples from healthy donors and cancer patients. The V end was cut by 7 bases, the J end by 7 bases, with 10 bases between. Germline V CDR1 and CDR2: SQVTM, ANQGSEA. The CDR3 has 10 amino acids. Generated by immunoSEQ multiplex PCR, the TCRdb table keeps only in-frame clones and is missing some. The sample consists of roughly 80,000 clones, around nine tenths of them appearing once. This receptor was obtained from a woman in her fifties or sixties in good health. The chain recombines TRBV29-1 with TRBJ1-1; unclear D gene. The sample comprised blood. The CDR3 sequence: CSAYLSEAFF. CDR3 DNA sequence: TGCAGCGCCTACTTAAGTGAAGCTTTCTTT.